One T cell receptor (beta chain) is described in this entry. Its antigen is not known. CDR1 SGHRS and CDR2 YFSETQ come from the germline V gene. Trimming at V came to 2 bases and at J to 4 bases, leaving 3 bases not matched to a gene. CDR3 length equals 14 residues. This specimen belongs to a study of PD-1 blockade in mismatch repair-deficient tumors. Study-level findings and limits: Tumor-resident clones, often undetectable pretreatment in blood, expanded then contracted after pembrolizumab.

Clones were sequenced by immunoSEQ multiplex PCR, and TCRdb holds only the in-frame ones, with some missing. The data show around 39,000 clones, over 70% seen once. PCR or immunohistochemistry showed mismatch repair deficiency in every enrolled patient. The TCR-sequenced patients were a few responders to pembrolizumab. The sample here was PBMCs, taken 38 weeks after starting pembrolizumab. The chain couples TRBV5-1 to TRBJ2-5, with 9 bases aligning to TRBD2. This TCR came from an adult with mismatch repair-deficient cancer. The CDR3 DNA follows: TGCGCCAGCAGCTTTAGCGGGAGCGTAGAGACCCAGTACTTC. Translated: CASSFSGSVETQYF.